This entry is about one TCR beta chain. What this receptor recognizes is not known. No much larger clone exists at a distance of one base, and base qualities are not known. The sample's time point label is to be understood as: cycle 1 day 1 (C1D1), immediately before nivolumab initiation. Relapse after autologous stem cell transplantation had occurred in all trial patients, and cohorts A, B and C were distinguished by prior brentuximab vedotin exposure. A total of over 55 patients with relapsed/refractory classical Hodgkin lymphoma made up the trial cohort, and each patient's best overall response was complete response, partial response or progressive disease. Trial patients were treated with single-agent nivolumab in the multi-cohort phase II CheckMate 205 trial. An independent review committee assessed best overall response by applying the 2007 International Working Group response criteria. Trial PBMCs were collected immediately before nivolumab initiation (C1D1) and during therapy at cycle 2 day 1 and cycle 4 day 1. After peripheral blood was drawn into 8 mL Vacutainer Cell Preparation Tubes, PBMCs were isolated by centrifugation and then cryopreserved.

These data belong to a study of PD-1 blockade in classical Hodgkin lymphoma (dated by TCRdb to the early 2020s). As for the study more broadly: Nivolumab dosing was 3 mg/kg intravenously every 2 weeks, continuing until either disease progression or unacceptable toxicity. A peripheral blood immune signature of response to PD-1 blockade in classical Hodgkin lymphoma was defined using TCR beta sequencing and CyTOF.

The Qiagen DNeasy kit was used to extract genomic DNA from unsorted PBMCs and from the negatively selected CD4+ and CD8+ fractions. Using primers that anneal to V and J segments, immunoSEQ multiplex PCR amplified the TCR beta CDR3 regions. A synthetic immune receptor repertoire was used to minimize amplification bias, and remaining bias was computationally removed after sequencing. The paper's data handling went like this. Repertoire diversity was quantified as the Shannon entropy index using custom Python scripts. Unsorted, CD4+ and CD8+ repertoires were examined separately, except in combined analyses, for which CD4+ and CD8+ sequences were merged in silico. Clonal expansion was defined as at least a 2-fold frequency increase after treatment relative to C1D1, with a pseudocount of 0.5 for undetected baseline clones. Singleton clones were defined as clones with 0 or 1 copy at C1D1, and non-singleton clones were defined as clones with 2 or more copies. Clones expanded in unsorted samples were labelled as CD4+, CD8+ or unknown by matching protein sequences in sorted samples from the same patient. Wilcoxon tests on paired samples were used to test diversity changes from C1D1 to C4D1. TCRdb holds this immuneACCESS table with in-frame rearrangements only. Some clones are missing; in checked studies, unresolved V genes explain under half, and the rest has no known cause. That table is the source of V, J and clone size, and D and trimming were worked out from the DNA. The sample contains 40,000 to 45,000 clones, around 80% of them found a single time. The top ten constitute 13% of the sample.

The cysteine opens and the phenylalanine closes a CDR3 of 16 amino acids. Only CDR3 DNA is held: 48 bases, read in frame from base 1. Ends trimmed: V by 0 bases, J by 10 bases; bases unmatched to a gene: 6. CDR1 and CDR2 were assigned from the germline V gene (reference sequence) as SGHNT and YYREEE. The paper as a whole reports these results and caveats: By C4D1, a significant rise was seen in CD4+ TCR diversity but not in CD8+ TCR diversity (p=0.0027 vs p=0.16), and the rise was most apparent among complete responders (p=0.02). Baseline diversity similar to that of newly diagnosed patients was observed in trial patients achieving complete response, whereas significantly lower diversity was observed in partial responders and progressors. The study covered only a single clinical trial cohort, and the causes of the repertoire differences, possibly disease activity or prior therapy, were still not defined. Lower diversity was seen in patients whose nivolumab began less than 1 year after ASCT, and these patients were left out of later analyses so that immune reconstitution would not confound the results. Baseline TCR diversity was reported to be lower in newly diagnosed patients than in healthy donors, and even lower in relapsed/refractory patients.

The sequence was obtained from a human donor with classical Hodgkin lymphoma. The chain is encoded by TRBV5-4 joined to TRBJ2-1, with 14 bases matching TRBD2. Sample: peripheral blood mononuclear cells (PBMCs), taken at baseline. At the DNA level, the sequence is TGTGCCAGCAGCTTGGAGGGGACTAGCGGGGGATGGGAGCAGTTCTTC. Its coded protein is CASSLEGTSGGWEQFF.